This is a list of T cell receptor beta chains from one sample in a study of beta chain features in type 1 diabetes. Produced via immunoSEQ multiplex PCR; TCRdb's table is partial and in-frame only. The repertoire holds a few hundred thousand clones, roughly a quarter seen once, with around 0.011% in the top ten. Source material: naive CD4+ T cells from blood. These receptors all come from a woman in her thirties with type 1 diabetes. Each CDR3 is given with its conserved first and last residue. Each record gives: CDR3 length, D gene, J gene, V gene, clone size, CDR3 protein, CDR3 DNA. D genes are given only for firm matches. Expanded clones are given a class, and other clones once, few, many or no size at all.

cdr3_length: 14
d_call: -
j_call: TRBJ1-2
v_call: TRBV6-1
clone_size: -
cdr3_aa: CASSELGVFYGYTF
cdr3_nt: TGTGCCAGCAGTGAACTAGGGGTGTTCTATGGCTACACCTTC

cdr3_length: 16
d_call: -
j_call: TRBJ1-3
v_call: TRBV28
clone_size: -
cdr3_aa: CASSLFGTISGNTIYF
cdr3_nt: TGTGCCAGCAGTTTATTCGGGACAATCTCTGGAAACACCATATATTTT

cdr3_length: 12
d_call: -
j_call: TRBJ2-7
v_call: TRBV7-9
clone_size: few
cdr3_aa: CASSQEAYEQYF
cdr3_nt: TGTGCCAGCAGCCAGGAGGCCTACGAGCAGTACTTC

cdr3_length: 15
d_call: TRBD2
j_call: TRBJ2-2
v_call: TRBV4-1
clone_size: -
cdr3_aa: CASSHPGGGTGELFF
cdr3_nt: TGCGCCAGCAGCCACCCCGGGGGAGGGACCGGGGAGCTGTTTTTT

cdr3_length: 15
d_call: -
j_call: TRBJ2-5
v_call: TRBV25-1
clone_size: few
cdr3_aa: CASSDVGQGRETQYF
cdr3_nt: TGTGCCAGCAGTGACGTAGGGCAGGGGCGTGAGACCCAGTACTTC

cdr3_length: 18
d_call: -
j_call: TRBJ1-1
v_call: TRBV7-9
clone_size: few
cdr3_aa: CASRSFGASRQGKAEAFF
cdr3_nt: TGTGCCAGCAGAAGCTTTGGGGCCTCGAGGCAGGGCAAGGCTGAAGCTTTCTTT

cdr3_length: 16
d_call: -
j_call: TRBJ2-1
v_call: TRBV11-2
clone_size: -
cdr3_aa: CASSLKAGRGYNEQFF
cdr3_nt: TGTGCCAGCAGCTTAAAGGCCGGGAGAGGATACAATGAGCAGTTCTTC

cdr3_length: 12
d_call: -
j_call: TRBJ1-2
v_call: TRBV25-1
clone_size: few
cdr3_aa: CASRELGYGYTF
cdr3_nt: TGTGCCAGCAGAGAACTCGGCTATGGCTACACCTTC

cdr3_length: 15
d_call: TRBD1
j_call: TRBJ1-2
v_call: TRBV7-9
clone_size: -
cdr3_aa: CASSLVWDSNYGYTF
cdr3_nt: TGTGCCAGCAGCTTAGTCTGGGACAGCAACTATGGCTACACCTTC

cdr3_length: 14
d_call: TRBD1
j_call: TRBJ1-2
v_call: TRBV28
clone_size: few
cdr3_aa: CASRSGGTNYGYTF
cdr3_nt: TGTGCCAGCAGGTCAGGGGGAACTAACTATGGCTACACCTTC

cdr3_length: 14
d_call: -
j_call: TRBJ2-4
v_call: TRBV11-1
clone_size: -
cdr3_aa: CASSLAESGFIQYF
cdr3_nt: TGTGCCAGCAGCTTAGCCGAATCAGGGTTCATTCAGTACTTC

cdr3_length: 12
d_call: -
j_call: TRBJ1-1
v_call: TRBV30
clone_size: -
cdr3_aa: CAWSVMYTEAFF
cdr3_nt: TGTGCCTGGAGTGTTATGTACACTGAAGCTTTCTTT

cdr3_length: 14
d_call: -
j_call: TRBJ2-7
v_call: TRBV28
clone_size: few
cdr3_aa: CASSLKVGRYEQYF
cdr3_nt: TGTGCCAGCAGTCTCAAGGTGGGGAGATACGAGCAGTACTTC

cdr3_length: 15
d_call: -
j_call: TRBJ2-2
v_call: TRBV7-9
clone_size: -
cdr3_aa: CASSFLLSVTGELFF
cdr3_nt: TGTGCCAGCAGCTTCCTCCTATCGGTCACCGGGGAGCTGTTTTTT

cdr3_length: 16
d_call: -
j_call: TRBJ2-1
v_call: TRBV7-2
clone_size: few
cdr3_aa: CASSLSMGSSYNEQFF
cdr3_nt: TGTGCCAGCAGCCTTTCAATGGGGAGCTCCTACAATGAGCAGTTCTTC

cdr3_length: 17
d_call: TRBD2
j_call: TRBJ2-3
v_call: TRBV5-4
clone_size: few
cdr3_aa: CASSFAASGIGTDTQYF
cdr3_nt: TGTGCCAGCAGCTTCGCGGCTAGCGGGATAGGCACAGATACGCAGTATTTT

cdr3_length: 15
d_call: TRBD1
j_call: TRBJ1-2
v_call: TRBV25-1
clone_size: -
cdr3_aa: CASSDYDRGPYGYTF
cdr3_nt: TGTGCCAGCAGTGACTACGACAGGGGACCCTATGGCTACACCTTC

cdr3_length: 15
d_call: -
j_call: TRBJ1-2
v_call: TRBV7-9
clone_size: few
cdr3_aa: CASTVQGRANYGYTF
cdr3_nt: TGTGCCAGCACCGTACAGGGAAGAGCTAACTATGGCTACACCTTC

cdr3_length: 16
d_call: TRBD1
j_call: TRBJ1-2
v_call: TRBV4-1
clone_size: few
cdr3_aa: CASSQDPGRGIGGYTF
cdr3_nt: TGCGCCAGCAGCCAAGATCCGGGCAGGGGGATTGGAGGCTACACCTTC

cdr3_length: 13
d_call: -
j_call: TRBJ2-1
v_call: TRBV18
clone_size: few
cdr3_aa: CASSSDIRYEQFF
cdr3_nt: TGTGCCAGCTCATCTGACATTAGGTATGAGCAGTTCTTC

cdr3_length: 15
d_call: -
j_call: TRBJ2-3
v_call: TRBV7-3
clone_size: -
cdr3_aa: CASSLSPGGTDTQYF
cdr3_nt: TGTGCCAGCAGCTTAAGCCCAGGGGGCACAGATACGCAGTATTTT

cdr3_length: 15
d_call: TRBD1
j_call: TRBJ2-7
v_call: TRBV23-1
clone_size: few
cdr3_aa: CASSQCRDRGYEQYF
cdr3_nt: TGCGCCAGCAGTCAATGCCGGGACAGAGGCTACGAGCAGTACTTC

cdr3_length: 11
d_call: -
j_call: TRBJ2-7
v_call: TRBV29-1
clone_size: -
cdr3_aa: CSVATGWEQYF
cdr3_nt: TGCAGCGTTGCCACAGGGTGGGAGCAGTACTTC

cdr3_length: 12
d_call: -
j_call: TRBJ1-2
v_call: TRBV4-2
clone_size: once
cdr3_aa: CAIHGGGYGYTF
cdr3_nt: TGTGCCATCCATGGGGGAGGCTATGGCTACACCTTC

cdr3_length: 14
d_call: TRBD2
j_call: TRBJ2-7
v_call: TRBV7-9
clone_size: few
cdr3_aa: CASSSSGVTYEQYF
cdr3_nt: TGTGCCAGCAGCTCTAGCGGAGTGACCTACGAGCAGTACTTC

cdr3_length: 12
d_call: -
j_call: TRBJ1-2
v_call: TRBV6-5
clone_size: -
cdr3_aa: CASSFSPTTYTF
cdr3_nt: TGTGCCAGCAGTTTCTCACCGACAACTTACACCTTC

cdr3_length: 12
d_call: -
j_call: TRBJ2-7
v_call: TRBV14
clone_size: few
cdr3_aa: CASSQISVEQYF
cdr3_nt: TGTGCCAGCAGCCAAATTTCCGTCGAGCAGTACTTC

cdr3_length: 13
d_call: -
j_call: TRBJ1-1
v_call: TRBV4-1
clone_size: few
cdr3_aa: CASSHGRNTEAFF
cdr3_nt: TGCGCCAGCAGCCATGGGCGGAACACTGAAGCTTTCTTT